This record concerns one T cell receptor beta chain sequence. This sample was included in a study of T cells in localized non-small cell lung cancer. The protocol was immunoSEQ multiplex PCR, while the TCRdb copy is restricted to in-frame clones and leaves out a portion. This sample has around 1,800 clones, with roughly a quarter found just once. The CDR3 extends over 14 amino acids. CDR1 and CDR2 (germline): SQVTM, ANQGSEA. The ends were cut back, 6 bases at V and 0 bases at J, with 15 bases in the middle. Sample: normal lung tissue next to the tumor, taken before any cancer treatment. V and J are TRBV29-1 and TRBJ2-7, with a possible D match to TRBD2 (6 bases). The source of this sequence is a male donor older than 55 with stage II squamous cell lung carcinoma. CDR3 region: CSVAVGGSSYEQYF. The CDR3 DNA follows: TGCAGCGTAGCAGTCGGGGGAAGCTCCTACGAGCAGTACTTC.